This T cell receptor (beta chain) was observed in a study of CD8 T cells in ankylosing spondylitis. General observations from the study: Matched ankylosing spondylitis synovial fluid reportedly contained a significantly enriched population of disease-linked clones. Made up of 7 to 9 highly homologous variants, a TCR beta motif appeared characteristic of ankylosing spondylitis blood.

To note about this clonotype: Its matching antigen is unknown.

Using quantitative 5'-RACE with molecular barcodes, the authors made TCR beta libraries. Each CDR3 protein is one row after TCRdb ran MiXCR on the 5' RACE reads. The sample has approximately 100,000 distinct CDR3 sequences; 24% are singletons. There are 11 residues in the CDR3. Trimming took off 7 bases at V and 7 bases at J, with 10 bases between the two ends. Looked up from germline, CDR1 is MDHEN and CDR2 is SYDVKM. This clonotype originated in a male donor with ankylosing spondylitis. Sequencing was carried out using synovial fluid, either unsorted or a sorted T cell fraction (not recorded which). V and J are TRBV28 and TRBJ2-5; D remains ambiguous. The CDR3 nucleotides read TGTGCCAGCAACCAAGCGATGACCCAGTACTTC. Protein: CASNQAMTQYF.